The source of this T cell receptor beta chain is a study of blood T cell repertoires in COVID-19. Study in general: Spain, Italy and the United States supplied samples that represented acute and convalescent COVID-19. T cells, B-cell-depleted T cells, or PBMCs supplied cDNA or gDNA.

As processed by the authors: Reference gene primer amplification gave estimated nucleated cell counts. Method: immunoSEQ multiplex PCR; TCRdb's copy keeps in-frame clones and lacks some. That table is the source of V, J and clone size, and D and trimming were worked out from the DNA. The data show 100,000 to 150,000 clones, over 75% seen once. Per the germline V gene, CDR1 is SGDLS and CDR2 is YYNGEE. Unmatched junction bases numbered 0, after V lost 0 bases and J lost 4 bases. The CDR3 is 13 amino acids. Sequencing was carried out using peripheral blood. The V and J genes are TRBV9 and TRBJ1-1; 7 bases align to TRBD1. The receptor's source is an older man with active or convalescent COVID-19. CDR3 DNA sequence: TGTGCCAGCAGCGTAGGACAGGGCACTGAAGCTTTCTTT. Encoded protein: CASSVGQGTEAFF.